These T cell receptor beta chains were read from a single sample in a study of cytomegalovirus exposure and HLA in healthy donors. TCRdb's table, derived via immunoSEQ multiplex PCR, lists solely in-frame clones and lacks some. The table has roughly 110,000 clones, 60% to 85% seen once; the top ten hold under 3.5%. The sample comprised PBMCs. The receptor set was obtained from a female donor in good health and CMV-seronegative. Each CDR3 is given with its conserved first and last residue. A D gene is named only where the DNA matches it firmly. Expanded clones are given a class, and other clones once, few, many or no size at all.

j_call d_call clone_size v_call cdr3_aa cdr3_nt
TRBJ2-7 NA once TRBV11-2 CASSSGYEQYF TGTGCCAGCAGCTCCGGCTACGAGCAGTACTTC
TRBJ1-1 NA NA TRBV30 CAWSAGFVREAFF TGTGCCTGGAGTGCCGGTTTCGTCCGTGAAGCTTTCTTT
TRBJ1-1 TRBD1 NA TRBV10-2 CASRRTGGRFTEAFF TGCGCCAGCAGGCGGACAGGGGGCCGGTTCACTGAAGCTTTCTTT
TRBJ2-2 NA NA TRBV7-2 CASSLLSRSRELFF TGTGCCAGCAGCTTACTTAGCCGGTCCCGGGAGCTGTTTTTT
TRBJ2-3 NA NA TRBV4-3 CASSQELGTSTDTQYF TGCGCCAGCAGCCAAGAACTGGGGACTAGCACAGATACGCAGTATTTT
TRBJ2-1 NA NA TRBV5-6 CASSLPPLYNEQFF TGTGCCAGCAGCTTACCGCCCCTATACAATGAGCAGTTCTTC
TRBJ2-3 NA NA TRBV6-6 CASALGGGLFTDTQYF TGTGCCAGCGCCCTCGGTGGGGGCCTCTTCACAGATACGCAGTATTTT
TRBJ2-1 NA few TRBV6-6 CASSYYSNNEQFF TGTGCCAGCAGTTACTATAGTAACAATGAGCAGTTCTTC
TRBJ1-2 NA NA TRBV30 CAWNPGSPGGYTF TGTGCCTGGAACCCTGGCAGCCCGGGAGGCTACACCTTC
TRBJ2-5 NA NA TRBV1 CTSSQGVSGGAARETQYF TGCACCAGCAGCCAAGGCGTAAGCGGGGGGGCGGCGCGGGAGACCCAGTACTTC
TRBJ1-1 NA NA TRBV30 CAWSLWGSATFF TGTGCCTGGAGTTTATGGGGCTCAGCGACTTTCTTT
TRBJ2-7 NA NA TRBV25-1 CASPNYEQYF TGTGCCAGCCCTAACTACGAGCAGTACTTC
TRBJ2-2 TRBD2 NA TRBV14 CASSLLAATGELFF TGTGCCAGCAGCCTACTAGCGGCTACCGGGGAGCTGTTTTTT
TRBJ1-1 NA NA TRBV19 CASSQLRDTEAFF TGTGCCAGTAGTCAACTCCGGGACACTGAAGCTTTCTTT
TRBJ2-7 TRBD2 NA TRBV29-1 CSVELLAGGPGYEQYF TGCAGCGTTGAATTACTAGCGGGGGGGCCTGGGTACGAGCAGTACTTC
TRBJ2-4 TRBD1 NA TRBV5-1 CASSLAGQGISSIQYF TGCGCCAGCAGCTTGGCAGGACAGGGGATTTCCAGCATTCAGTACTTC
TRBJ2-7 TRBD2 NA TRBV5-4 CASSPRSGGFTYEQYF TGTGCCAGCAGCCCAAGGTCGGGGGGTTTTACCTACGAGCAGTACTTC
TRBJ2-7 NA NA TRBV11-2 CASSLGRGGEQYF TGTGCCAGCAGCTTAGGAAGGGGGGGCGAGCAGTACTTC
TRBJ1-3 TRBD1 NA TRBV9 CASSVVQGGSGNTIYF TGTGCCAGCAGCGTAGTACAGGGGGGCTCTGGAAACACCATATATTTT
TRBJ1-5 NA few TRBV7-8 CASSYSQSPQHF TGTGCCAGCAGCTACAGTCAATCGCCCCAGCATTTT
TRBJ1-2 NA NA TRBV5-1 CASSLAENYGYTF TGCGCCAGCAGCTTAGCGGAGAACTATGGCTACACCTTC
TRBJ1-1 NA NA TRBV6-1 CASYEGPTEAFF TGTGCCAGCTACGAGGGCCCCACTGAAGCTTTCTTT
TRBJ2-1 NA NA TRBV15 CATSVVANDEQFF TGTGCCACCAGCGTGGTAGCAAACGATGAGCAGTTCTTC
TRBJ1-2 NA NA TRBV6-5 CASSYFRQVLSYTF TGTGCCAGCAGTTACTTCCGACAGGTCCTTAGCTACACCTTC
TRBJ2-2 TRBD1 NA TRBV6-5 CASSSLQGARTGELFF TGTGCCAGCAGTTCCCTACAGGGGGCGCGAACCGGGGAGCTGTTTTTT
TRBJ2-3 NA NA TRBV19 CASSSPRGTLTDTQYF TGTGCCAGTAGTTCCCCCCGGGGGACCCTCACAGATACGCAGTATTTT
TRBJ2-1 NA once TRBV11-2 CASSLARRPNEQFF TGTGCCAGCAGCTTAGCGCGGCGGCCCAATGAGCAGTTCTTC
TRBJ1-2 TRBD1 NA TRBV27 CASSPDRVGADGYTF TGTGCCAGCAGTCCTGACAGGGTGGGAGCGGATGGCTACACCTTC